This entry lists 18 T cell receptor beta chains sequenced from one sample in a study of T-cell memory formation after mild COVID-19. TCRdb reprocessed the 5' RACE reads with MiXCR, giving one entry per CDR3 protein. This table holds roughly 450,000 distinct CDR3 sequences, over 15% found once. The source material was PBMCs or a T cell subset sorted from them (not recorded which). Receptor source: a man younger than 35 who had mild COVID-19 (a few samples of this study predate the infection). Cell type and time point are not known.

The rearrangement uses TRBV5-1 and TRBJ2-5; perhaps TRBD2 as D (5 bases). The CDR3 spans 14 residues. From germline, CDR1 is SGHRS and CDR2 YFSETQ. Deletions cut 2 bases from V and 0 bases from J, with 8 bases between. The CDR3 protein is CASSFDGNQETQYF. The CDR3 DNA sequence: TGCGCCAGCAGCTTCGACGGGAACCAAGAGACCCAGTACTTC. The full variable domain, in which reference TRBV5-1 and TRBJ2-5 provide the parts outside the CDR3, is KAGVTQTPRYLIKTRGQQVTLSCSPISGHRSVSWYQQTPGQGLQFLFEYFSETQRNKGNFPGRFSGRQFSNSRSEMNVSTLELGDSALYLCASSFDGNQETQYFGPGTRLLVL.

In DNA, the CDR3 is TGTGCCAGCAGCGTAGTCAGGGGTCCCTACAATGAGCAGTTCTTC. It encodes CASSVVRGPYNEQFF. This sequence joins TRBV9 and TRBJ2-1, with D possibly matching TRBD1 (6 bases). Per the germline V gene, CDR1 is SGDLS and CDR2 is YYNGEE. The ends were cut back, 0 bases at V and 2 bases at J, with 9 bases in the middle. The CDR3 is 15 amino acids.

This chain joins TRBV6-2 or TRBV6-3 and TRBJ2-3; tentatively, D is TRBD1 or TRBD2 (6 bases each). Germline V gives CDR1 MNHEY, CDR2 SVGEGT. The CDR3 runs to 13 residues. The V gene lost 0 bases and the J gene lost 8 bases, with 9 bases spanning the gap. The CDR3, as DNA: TGTGCCAGCAGTTACTCCGGGGGCGGTACGCAGTATTTT. It codes for CASSYSGGGTQYF.

V is TRBV6-5 and J is TRBJ2-4, with D hard to call. With 0 bases removed from V and 1 base from J, the gap between germline ends came to 10 bases. The germline CDR1 and CDR2 sequences are MNHEY and SVGAGI. The CDR3 consists of 16 residues. In DNA, the CDR3 is TGTGCCAGCAGTTACTCCCCAGACAAGGCCAAAAACATTCAGTACTTC. This gives the protein CASSYSPDKAKNIQYF.

Ten or more counts support this clonotype. One junction end does not reproduce the germline sequence, and a read error may be involved. V usage is TRBV4-3 and J usage is TRBJ1-4; 8 bases agree with TRBD1. CDR1 and CDR2 (germline): LGHNA, YSLEER. CDR3 length equals 14 residues. The CDR3 protein is CASSPGTGDEKLFF. The CDR3 DNA is TGTGCCAGCTCACCCGGGACAGGCGATGAAAAACTGTTTTTT.

This chain connects TRBV5-6 to TRBJ2-1; 11 nucleotides align to TRBD2. CDR3 length: 18 amino acids. From germline, CDR1 is SGHDT and CDR2 YYEEEE. V was pared by 2 bases and J by 0 bases, with 7 bases of the junction left unmatched. The CDR3 DNA sequence: TGTGCCAGCAGCTTTTCGACTAGCGGGGAGAGCTCCTACAATGAGCAGTTCTTC. Its protein is CASSFSTSGESSYNEQFF.

This clonotype was recorded a few times. J is TRBJ1-1 and V is TRBV5-1; D may be TRBD1 (6 bases). Germline CDR1 is SGHRS and CDR2 is YFSETQ. CDR3 size: 13 residues. V lost 7 bases and J 5 bases, leaving 15 bases between the germline ends. CDR3 protein: CASRAGARTEAFF. The CDR3 nucleotides read TGCGCCAGCCGGGCGGGGGCTAGAACTGAAGCTTTCTTT.

This clonotype was counted only a few times. This sequence joins TRBV29-1 and TRBJ2-4; TRBD1 aligns across 7 bases. The CDR3 is made up of 16 amino acids. Germline CDR1 is SQVTM and CDR2 is ANQGSEA. With V trimmed by 3 bases and J by 1 base, 9 bases remained unmatched. Written as DNA, the CDR3 is TGCAGCGTTGAGGACCCGACAGGGTGGGCCAAAAACATTCAGTACTTC. Protein: CSVEDPTGWAKNIQYF.

This clonotype was observed a handful of times. The chain couples TRBV3-1 to TRBJ2-6, with a weak D call TRBD2 (5 bases). Germline V gene data show CDR1 as LGHDT and CDR2 as YNNKEL (reference sequence). The CDR3 sequence is 17 residues long. V lost 4 bases and J lost 1, with 14 bases in between. CDR3 DNA sequence: TGTGCCAGCAGCCCATCGGGGAGTACATCTGGGGCCAACGTCCTGACTTTC. It specifies CASSPSGSTSGANVLTF.

This chain joins TRBV20-1 and TRBJ2-1; either TRBD1 or TRBD2 may supply D (6 bases each). The CDR3 length is 14 residues. V lost 3 bases to trimming and J lost 7 bases, with 16 bases between them. CDR1 DFQATT and CDR2 SNEGSKA come from the germline V gene (reference sequence). The CDR3 here is CSARRGAGINEQFF. For the CDR3, the DNA is TGCAGTGCTAGGAGGGGGGCCGGGATTAATGAGCAGTTCTTC.

This clonotype was seen more than once but under ten times. This sequence joins TRBV5-1 and TRBJ2-7, with no clear D. Germline assignment: CDR1 SGHRS and CDR2 YFSETQ. The length of the CDR3 is 12 residues. Trimming left V 0 bases short and J 5 bases short, with 6 bases between. The CDR3 region has the DNA TGCGCCAGCAGCTTGGTTTTCGACGAGCAGTACTTC. This encodes CASSLVFDEQYF.

In DNA, the CDR3 is TGTGCCAGCAGCCAGGAGGGACAGGGGGCAACAGATACGCAGTATTTT. This encodes CASSQEGQGATDTQYF. This chain joins TRBV4-2 and TRBJ2-3, with 12 bases matching TRBD1. V shed 3 bases and J 3 bases; nucleotides not matched to a gene: 4. Germline CDR1 and CDR2: LGHNA and YNFKEQ. The CDR3 is 16 residues long.

V is TRBV7-3 and J is TRBJ1-1; D is possibly TRBD1 (5 bases). The CDR3 loop spans 15 amino acids. Germline CDR1 reads SGHTA; CDR2 reads FQGTGA. Deletions cut 5 bases from V and 1 base from J, with 14 bases between. For the CDR3, the DNA is TGTGCCAGCAGCCCAGTTGGGGGGGAGAACACTGAAGCTTTCTTT. As protein: CASSPVGGENTEAFF.

The genes are TRBV5-1 and TRBJ1-2; no firm D call. CDR1 and CDR2 (germline): SGHRS, YFSETQ. The CDR3 totals 14 residues. V gave up 0 bases and J gave up 1 base, with 7 bases separating them. This chain's CDR3 is CASSLEGINYGYTF. In nucleotides, the CDR3 is TGCGCCAGCAGCTTGGAAGGAATTAACTATGGCTACACCTTC.

V usage is TRBV20-1 and J usage is TRBJ2-7; D is possibly TRBD1 (6 bases). The CDR3 spans 15 residues. CDR1 is DFQATT and CDR2 is SNEGSKA in the germline V gene (reference sequence). The ends were cut back, 1 base at V and 2 bases at J, with 15 bases in the middle. CDR3 in DNA: TGCAGTGCTAGAGTAGGGCAGGGGACGACCTACGAGCAGTACTTC. It encodes CSARVGQGTTYEQYF.

The chain combines TRBV6-5 with TRBJ2-1, with D perhaps TRBD1 (6 bases). Germline loops: CDR1 MNHEY, CDR2 SVGAGI. This CDR3 spans 15 amino acids. Trimming removed 5 bases at V and 2 bases at J, with 13 bases between. The CDR3 nucleotides read TGTGCCAGCAGTCGAACAGGGTCCCCCTACAATGAGCAGTTCTTC. It translates to CASSRTGSPYNEQFF.

The CDR3, as DNA: TGTGCCAGCAGCTACCTGAATAATGAAAAACTGTTTTTT. Amino acids: CASSYLNNEKLFF. The gene calls are TRBV7-3 and TRBJ1-4; no clear D gene. The V gene's germline CDR1 is SGHTA and CDR2 FQGTGA. This CDR3 contains 13 residues. V shed 4 bases and J shed 4 bases, with 7 bases lying between them.

The rearrangement joins TRBV20-1 to TRBJ1-1; the D is unclear. Germline CDR1 and CDR2: DFQATT and SNEGSKA (reference sequence). V was cut by 5 bases and J by 0 bases, with 10 bases left in between. This CDR3 contains 13 residues. CDR3 sequence: CSALDLLNTEAFF. CDR3 nucleotides: TGCAGTGCTTTGGATCTATTGAACACTGAAGCTTTCTTT.